This TCR beta chain was found in a study of Ad26.COV2.S vaccination and SARS-CoV-2 variants. Turning to the study itself: The trial was COV1001 and the donor's arm was Ad26.COV2.S.

This clone was recorded once. Clones were read by immunoSEQ multiplex PCR, and TCRdb kept only the in-frame ones, dropping some. The repertoire holds about 460,000 clones, about 88% seen once, with 1.5% to 2% in the top ten. Treatment described: some 20 received Ad26.COV2.S at low or high dose, single or two shots; roughly five received placebo; per-sample allocation not given. Day 63 following the first vaccine or placebo injection was when the samples were taken. In germline, CDR1 is MGHDK, CDR2 SYGVNS. V shed 3 bases and J 9 bases; nucleotides not matched to a gene: 5. This CDR3 contains 14 residues.

This chain connects TRBV25-1 to TRBJ1-1, with 12 bases fitting TRBD1. This specimen was peripheral blood, taken in a trial of Ad26.COV2.S vaccine versus placebo. This clonotype was sampled from a person between 18 and 60 years old who received the Ad26.COV2.S COVID-19 vaccine or a placebo. The CDR3 region has the DNA TGTGCCAGCAGTGATTGGGACAGGGGGCCTAAAGCTTTCTTT. Residues: CASSDWDRGPKAFF.